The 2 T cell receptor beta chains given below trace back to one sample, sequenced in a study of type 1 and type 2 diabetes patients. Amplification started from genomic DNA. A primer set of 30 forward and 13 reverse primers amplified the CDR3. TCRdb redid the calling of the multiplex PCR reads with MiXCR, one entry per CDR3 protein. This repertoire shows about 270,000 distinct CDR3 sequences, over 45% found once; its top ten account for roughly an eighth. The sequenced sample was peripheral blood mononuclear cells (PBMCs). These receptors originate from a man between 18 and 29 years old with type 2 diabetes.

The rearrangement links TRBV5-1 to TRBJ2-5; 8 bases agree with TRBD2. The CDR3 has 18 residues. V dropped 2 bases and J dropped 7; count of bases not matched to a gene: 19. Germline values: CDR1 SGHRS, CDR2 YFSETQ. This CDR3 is CASSFLPERGSGSVTQYF. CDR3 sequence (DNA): TGCGCCAGCAGCTTCCTTCCGGAAAGAGGGAGCGGGAGTGTGACCCAGTACTTC.

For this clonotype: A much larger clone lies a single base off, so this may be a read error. The CDR3 DNA follows: TGTGCCAGCAAGGGGGTGAGCACTGAAGCTTTCTTT. Translation: CASKGVSTEAFF. The J gene is TRBJ1-1, the V gene TRBV25-1, with D maybe TRBD1 (6 bases). CDR1 is MGHDK, CDR2 SYGVNS, per germline. Trimming pared 7 bases from V and 4 bases from J, leaving 10 bases between. This CDR3 comprises 12 residues.